This entry features one T cell receptor (beta chain) sequence. This specimen belongs to a study of human T cells and chemical hapten exposure. The overall study: Patch tests put 0.01% DPC on the upper back, read at 6 days.

The CDR3 runs 13 residues. V shed 3 bases, J shed 6 bases, and the junction held 5 bases outside the gene matches. CDR1 DFQATT and CDR2 SNEGSKA come from the germline V gene (reference sequence). MiXCR was run by TCRdb on the RACE reads, yielding one entry per CDR3 protein. The table has 89,000 or so distinct CDR3 sequences, approximately 9% seen once. Time point: pre-sensitization, week 0. Documented treatment: therapeutic diphenylcyclopropenone sensitization with weekly scalp DPC. The receptor's source is a man aged 40-55 years with alopecia areata. Some clones in this sample may be carry-over from other donors' samples. This chain joins TRBV20-1 and TRBJ2-7; 10 positions match TRBD2. The specimen was whole blood, collected in connection with sensitization to the hapten diphenylcyclopropenone (DPC). The CDR3 DNA follows: TGCAGTGCTAGGGATCTAGCGGGAGTCGAGCAGTACTTC. Residues: CSARDLAGVEQYF.